What follows are 10 T cell receptor beta chains derived from one specimen sequenced in a study of blood T cell repertoires in COVID-19. This table comes from immunoSEQ multiplex PCR, and its TCRdb copy is limited to in-frame clones, with some not included. Of under 150,000 clones in the sample, about four fifths were seen once. Sequencing was carried out using peripheral blood. The receptors were sampled from a woman aged 60-75 years with acute or convalescent COVID-19.

This chain links TRBV2 with TRBJ1-3; D is possibly TRBD1 (5 bases). The V end lost 4 bases, the J end lost 5 bases, and 12 bases lay between the germline ends. In germline, CDR1 is SNHLY, CDR2 FYNNEI. The CDR3 is made up of 14 amino acids. The CDR3 bases are TGTGCCAGCAGTGGGCAGGGACTCCGAAACACCATATATTTT. Its translation is CASSGQGLRNTIYF.

The chain is built from TRBV5-1 and TRBJ2-3, with a possible D match to TRBD2 (6 bases). Per germline, CDR1 SGHRS and CDR2 YFSETQ. V was cut by 0 bases and J by 1 base, with 9 bases left in between. This CDR3 is 15 amino acids long. The CDR3 loop reads CASSLEQRGTDTQYF. In DNA, the CDR3 is TGCGCCAGCAGCTTGGAACAGCGGGGCACAGATACGCAGTATTTT.

This chain links TRBV3-1 (or the pseudogene TRBV3-2) with TRBJ2-7; perhaps TRBD1 as D (6 bases). Per germline, CDR1 LGHDT and CDR2 YNNKEL (reference sequence). The CDR3 sequence is 13 residues long. V was trimmed by 1 base and J by 3 bases, leaving 7 bases between them. The CDR3 DNA sequence: TGTGCCAGCAGCCAAGTACAGGGCTACGAGCAGTACTTC. As protein: CASSQVQGYEQYF.

The genes are TRBV5-5 and TRBJ2-5; tentatively, D is TRBD1 (5 bases). The germline V gene encodes CDR1 SGHKS and CDR2 YYEKEE (reference sequence). The CDR3 contains 15 residues. V lost 5 bases to trimming and J lost 0 bases, with 14 bases between them. CDR3 region: CASRLMTDYQETQYF. The CDR3 nucleotides read TGTGCCAGCAGACTTATGACAGACTACCAAGAGACCCAGTACTTC. Full variable domain (missing parts from reference TRBV5-5 and TRBJ2-5): DAGVTQSPTHLIKTRGQQVTLRCSPISGHKSVSWYQQVLGQGPQFIFQYYEKEERGRGNFPDRFSARQFPNYSSELNVNALLLGDSALYLCASRLMTDYQETQYFGPGTRLLVL.

V and J are TRBV6-2 or TRBV6-3 and TRBJ2-3; the match to TRBD2 covers 8 bases. CDR3 length: 17 residues. The V gene end was trimmed by 6 bases and the J gene end by 3 bases; junction bases not matched to a gene: 14. Germline V gives CDR1 MNHEY, CDR2 SVGEGT. The CDR3 nucleotides are TGTGCCAGCAGCTTTAGCGGCCTTAGCGGGGAAACAGATACGCAGTATTTT. Translated, it gives CASSFSGLSGETDTQYF.

The chain carries TRBV10-3 and TRBJ2-7, with 10 bases fitting TRBD1. The CDR3 length is 14 residues. CDR1 is ENHRY and CDR2 is SYGVKD in the germline V gene. V gave up 2 bases and J gave up 4 bases; unmatched junction bases: 2. This chain's CDR3 is CAISEGQGGYEQYF. The CDR3 bases are TGTGCCATCAGTGAGGGACAGGGGGGATACGAGCAGTACTTC.

This rearrangement joins TRBV5-4 to TRBJ1-4; D might be TRBD1 (5 bases). Trimming cost V 4 bases and J 4 bases, with 17 bases left between them. Germline loops: CDR1 SGHNT, CDR2 YYREEE (reference sequence). The CDR3 contains 16 residues. The CDR3 region is CASSTGLGRNNEKLFF. The DNA of the CDR3 is TGTGCCAGCAGCACTGGGCTGGGGCGAAATAATGAAAAACTGTTTTTT. The full variable domain, in which reference TRBV5-4 and TRBJ1-4 provide the parts outside the CDR3, is ETGVTQSPTHLIKTRGQQVTLRCSSQSGHNTVSWYQQALGQGPQFIFQYYREEENGRGNFPPRFSGLQFPNYSSELNVNALELDDSALYLCASSTGLGRNNEKLFFGSGTQLSVL.

The chain links TRBV6-5 to TRBJ2-3; 8 positions agree with TRBD2. Germline V gene data show CDR1 as MNHEY and CDR2 as SVGAGI. CDR3 length: 15 amino acids. The V segment lost 7 bases and the J segment 0 bases; nucleotides outside the gene matches: 6. In nucleotides, the CDR3 is TGTGCCAGCACCTATAGCGGGATGAGCACAGATACGCAGTATTTT. It is translated as CASTYSGMSTDTQYF.

This clone was observed a handful of times. The chain uses TRBV4-2 and TRBJ1-1; 7 bases are shared with TRBD1. V dropped 1 base and J dropped 4; count of bases not matched to a gene: 6. Germline loops: CDR1 LGHNA, CDR2 YNFKEQ. CDR3 length: 15 amino acids. CDR3 nucleotides: TGTGCCAGCAGCCAAGCCACACAGGGGACCACTGAAGCTTTCTTT. Translated, it gives CASSQATQGTTEAFF.

This chain links TRBV6-5 with TRBJ1-2, with D perhaps TRBD1 (5 bases). Germline V CDR1 and CDR2: MNHEY, SVGAGI. This CDR3 is built from 13 residues. V lost 0 bases, J lost 7 bases, and 9 bases lay in between. This CDR3 reads CASSYSRRGGYTF. CDR3 nucleotides: TGTGCCAGCAGTTACTCTAGGAGGGGTGGCTACACCTTC.